These 18 T cell receptor beta chains share one sample of origin, sequenced in a study of shared clonotypes between healthy human individuals. Produced via immunoSEQ multiplex PCR; TCRdb's table is partial and in-frame only. Of roughly 1 million clones listed, around 82% were seen once; the top ten hold 0.5% to 0.6%. The sequencing sample was made of memory CD4+ T cells from PBMCs. Subset of the sample: CD45RA-negative fraction. The receptor source for this set is a man between 18 and 29 years old in good health. Some clones in this sample may be carry-over from other donors' samples.

CDR3 amino acids: CASSPPQLSFYNEQFF. CDR3 nucleotides: TGTGCCAGCTCACCACCTCAGCTTAGCTTCTACAATGAGCAGTTCTTC. The rearrangement joins TRBV18 to TRBJ2-1; D is undetermined. Per germline, CDR1 KGHSH and CDR2 LQKENI. V shed 0 bases and J shed 3 bases, with 12 bases lying between them. This CDR3 region has 16 residues.

This rearrangement joins TRBV7-6 to TRBJ1-2, with TRBD1 as a possible D gene (5 bases). This CDR3 is built from 14 residues. The ends were cut back, 1 base at V and 7 bases at J, with 13 bases in the middle. CDR1 SGHVS and CDR2 FNYEAQ come from the germline V gene. This chain's CDR3 is CASSLEPGAGGYTF. The CDR3 DNA is TGTGCCAGCAGCTTAGAGCCCGGGGCGGGTGGCTACACCTTC. Looking up the rest from reference TRBV7-6 and TRBJ1-2 gives the full variable domain: GAGVSQSPRYKVTKRGQDVALRCDPISGHVSLYWYRQALGQGPEFLTYFNYEAQQDKSGLPNDRFSAERPEGSISTLTIQRTEQRDSAMYRCASSLEPGAGGYTFGSGTRLTVV.

In this sample, this clone turned up once. The V gene is TRBV25-1, the J gene TRBJ2-1; 11 nucleotides line up with TRBD2. The germline gives CDR1 MGHDK, CDR2 SYGVNS. The CDR3 spans 15 residues. Trimming took 5 bases from V and 14 from J; bases not matched to a gene: 14. CDR3 in amino acids: CASSPAELAGVREFF. In nucleotides, the CDR3 is TGTGCCAGCAGTCCAGCGGAACTAGCGGGAGTTAGAGAGTTCTTC.

Comments on this clone: The sample has other DNA sequences that encode this CDR3 too. The V gene is TRBV19, the J gene TRBJ1-1; the D gene is possibly TRBD1 (5 bases). V was trimmed by 3 bases and J by 4 bases, leaving 12 bases between them. Per germline, CDR1 LNHDA and CDR2 SQIVND (reference sequence). There are 14 residues in the CDR3. This chain's CDR3 is CASSIWGGSTEAFF. The CDR3 DNA reads as TGTGCCAGTAGTATCTGGGGGGGGAGCACTGAAGCTTTCTTT. Looking up the rest from reference TRBV19 and TRBJ1-1 gives the full variable domain: DGGITQSPKYLFRKEGQNVTLSCEQNLNHDAMYWYRQDPGQGLRLIYYSQIVNDFQKGDIAEGYSVSREKKESFPLTVTSAQKNPTAFYLCASSIWGGSTEAFFGQGTRLTVV.

The chain uses TRBV7-9 and TRBJ2-1; tentatively, D is TRBD1 (5 bases). This CDR3 region has 13 residues. Germline V lookup: CDR1 SEHNR, CDR2 FQNEAQ (reference sequence). V was cut by 5 bases and J by 12 bases, with 17 bases left in between. CDR3 nucleotides: TGTGCCAGCAGCCCAGGCATGGGAAGGGGGCAGTTCTTC. This sequence encodes CASSPGMGRGQFF.

This chain's CDR3 is CASSLAPSTTHNEQFF. DNA for the CDR3: TGTGCCAGCAGCTTAGCCCCCTCTACCACTCACAATGAGCAGTTCTTC. The rearrangement links TRBV7-8 to TRBJ2-1; unclear D gene. Germline V CDR1 and CDR2: SGHVS, FQNEAQ. The CDR3 covers 16 residues. Trimming removed 0 bases at V and 5 bases at J, with 14 bases between.

V and J are TRBV28 and TRBJ1-1, with a possible D match to TRBD1 (6 bases). Germline loops: CDR1 MDHEN, CDR2 SYDVKM. The CDR3 sequence is 13 residues long. The V end lost 7 bases, the J end lost 2 bases, and 11 bases lay between the germline ends. This CDR3 is CASTRQVNTEAFF. The DNA of the CDR3 is TGTGCCAGCACTCGACAGGTCAACACTGAAGCTTTCTTT.

On this clone: One junction end does not reproduce the germline sequence, and a read error may be involved. The sample contains more than one DNA sequence encoding this CDR3. J is TRBJ2-4 and V is TRBV2; 13 bases are shared with TRBD2. The CDR3 totals 14 residues. CDR1 is SNHLY and CDR2 is FYNNEI in the germline V gene. In nucleotides, the CDR3 is TGTGCTAGCAGGGGACTAGCGGGGAAAAACATTCAGTACTTC. This codes for CASRGLAGKNIQYF.

The rearrangement links TRBV7-9 to TRBJ2-2; no firm D call. This CDR3 contains 17 residues. The germline CDR1 and CDR2 sequences are SEHNR and FQNEAQ (reference sequence). V was clipped by 1 base and J by 0 bases, with 12 bases between them. Here the CDR3 DNA reads TGTGCCAGCAGCTTAGTGGTACGGCAGGCGAACACCGGGGAGCTGTTTTTT. It is translated as CASSLVVRQANTGELFF.

The chain joins TRBV6-4 to TRBJ2-1; D ambiguous. The germline CDR1 and CDR2 sequences are MRHNA and SNTAGT. The V end was cut by 5 bases, the J end by 3 bases, with 8 bases between. There are 13 residues in the CDR3. CDR3 protein: CASSTSIYNEQFF. The CDR3 region has the DNA TGTGCCAGCAGTACTTCCATCTACAATGAGCAGTTCTTC.

This chain connects TRBV5-1 to TRBJ1-1, with D perhaps TRBD1 (5 bases). Germline V gives CDR1 SGHRS, CDR2 YFSETQ. The V end was cut by 0 bases, the J end by 7 bases, with 13 bases between. CDR3 length: 14 residues. Here the CDR3 DNA reads TGCGCCAGCAGCTTGGGCGGGACGGACCTTGAAGCTTTCTTT. Translation gives CASSLGGTDLEAFF. The whole variable domain, remainder taken from reference TRBV5-1 and TRBJ1-1, is KAGVTQTPRYLIKTRGQQVTLSCSPISGHRSVSWYQQTPGQGLQFLFEYFSETQRNKGNFPGRFSGRQFSNSRSEMNVSTLELGDSALYLCASSLGGTDLEAFFGQGTRLTVV.

With regard to this clone: This likely reflects a read error, since a far larger clone is one base away. The chain is built from TRBV5-4 and TRBJ2-1; D possibly uses TRBD1 or TRBD2 (5 bases each). From germline, CDR1 is SGHNT and CDR2 YYREEE (reference sequence). The CDR3 runs 15 residues. The CDR3 DNA is TGTGCCAGCAGCTTGGTAAAAGGGGTCGGGAATGGGCAGTTCTTC. Amino acid sequence: CASSLVKGVGNGQFF.

CDR3 coding DNA: TGTGCCAGCAGCTTGGGTGGGACTCCCAATTCACCCCTCCACTTT. Protein product: CASSLGGTPNSPLHF. The V gene is TRBV5-4, the J gene TRBJ1-6; possibly TRBD1 for D (5 bases). The CDR3 length is 15 residues. The germline V gene has CDR1 SGHNT and CDR2 YYREEE (reference sequence). Trimming shortened V by 0 bases and J by 7 bases, and 11 bases separated the two germline ends.

The V and J genes are TRBV30 and TRBJ2-7, with a possible D match to TRBD1 (5 bases). This CDR3 has 11 residues. V was trimmed by 5 bases and J by 3 bases, leaving 8 bases between them. The germline gives CDR1 GTSNPN, CDR2 SVGIG (reference sequence). CDR3 bases: TGTGCCTGGGGGGCTGTCTACGAGCAGTACTTC. Protein product: CAWGAVYEQYF. Using reference TRBV30 and TRBJ2-7 for the parts outside the CDR3, the full variable domain is SQTIHQWPATLVQPVGSPLSLECTVEGTSNPNLYWYRQAAGRGLQLLFYSVGIGQISSEVPQNLSASRPQDRQFILSSKKLLLSDSGFYLCAWGAVYEQYFGPGTRLTVT.

The V gene is TRBV9, the J gene TRBJ2-3; D is unclear. V lost 3 bases, J lost 2 bases, and 10 bases lay in between. The CDR3 loop spans 14 amino acids. Germline V gives CDR1 SGDLS, CDR2 YYNGEE. For the CDR3, the DNA is TGTGCCAGCAGCGCGGTCAGATACACAGATACGCAGTATTTT. Protein sequence: CASSAVRYTDTQYF.

The chain employs TRBV7-9 and TRBJ2-1, with TRBD1 matching 11 bases. The germline gives CDR1 SEHNR, CDR2 FQNEAQ (reference sequence). The CDR3 totals 14 residues. V lost 5 bases to trimming and J lost 9 bases; unmatched junction nucleotides: 6. The chain's CDR3 is CASSQDRGRSEQFF. For the CDR3, the DNA is TGTGCCAGCAGCCAGGACAGGGGGCGCAGTGAGCAGTTCTTC.

This clone showed up many times. CDR3 DNA sequence: TGTGCCAGCAGCCAAGGAGGGACTAGCGGGACTACAGATACGCAGTATTTT. Translated, it gives CASSQGGTSGTTDTQYF. This sequence joins TRBV4-2 and TRBJ2-3; 13 nucleotides align to TRBD2. The CDR3 runs to 17 residues. The V gene end was trimmed by 1 base and the J gene end by 3 bases; junction bases not matched to a gene: 4. Germline CDR1 and CDR2: LGHNA and YNFKEQ.

This rearrangement joins TRBV2 to TRBJ2-7; tentative D call: TRBD1 (6 bases). CDR3 length: 14 amino acids. The germline V and J ends were trimmed by 6 bases and 0 bases, with 12 bases remaining between them. Germline V gene sequence: CDR1 SNHLY, CDR2 FYNNEI. The CDR3 sequence: CASRLDSRSYEQYF. In DNA, the CDR3 is TGTGCCAGCAGATTGGACAGCCGCTCCTACGAGCAGTACTTC.